The 30 T cell receptor beta chains given below trace back to one sample, sequenced in a study of cytomegalovirus exposure and HLA in healthy donors. With 60 Vbeta and 13 Jbeta primers, the PCR was carried out. Clones were sequenced by immunoSEQ multiplex PCR, and TCRdb holds only the in-frame ones, with some missing. The sample records over 95,000 clones, roughly 80% being singletons. Sample: PBMCs. All receptors come from a female donor in good health and CMV-seronegative.

J is TRBJ1-1 and V is TRBV5-1; D possibly corresponds to TRBD1 (6 bases). Per germline, CDR1 SGHRS and CDR2 YFSETQ. The CDR3 totals 16 residues. The V end was cut by 1 base, the J end by 1 base, with 14 bases between. Here the CDR3 reads CASSLNLRQANTEAFF. The DNA for the CDR3 is TGCGCCAGCAGCTTGAACCTGCGACAGGCGAACACTGAAGCTTTCTTT. The whole variable domain, remainder taken from reference TRBV5-1 and TRBJ1-1, is KAGVTQTPRYLIKTRGQQVTLSCSPISGHRSVSWYQQTPGQGLQFLFEYFSETQRNKGNFPGRFSGRQFSNSRSEMNVSTLELGDSALYLCASSLNLRQANTEAFFGQGTRLTVV.

This chain links TRBV25-1 with TRBJ2-7, with unresolved D. The V gene's germline CDR1 is MGHDK and CDR2 SYGVNS. The CDR3 is 15 amino acids. Trimming pared 2 bases from V and 1 base from J, leaving 12 bases between. CDR3 nucleotide sequence: TGTGCCAGCAGTGAAGTCTCCCAGGCTTCCTACGAGCAGTACTTC. It encodes CASSEVSQASYEQYF.

V is TRBV7-8 and J is TRBJ2-7; 7 bases fit TRBD2. V lost 1 base, J lost 1 base, and 1 base stayed unmatched. This CDR3 has 14 residues. Germline loops: CDR1 SGHVS, CDR2 FQNEAQ. In DNA form, the CDR3 reads TGTGCCAGCAGCTTAGGGGGGGGGTCCTACGAGCAGTACTTC. Its translation is CASSLGGGSYEQYF.

The genes are TRBV6-1 and TRBJ1-5, with a possible D match to TRBD1 (5 bases). Trimming removed 1 base at V and 4 bases at J, with 11 bases between. This CDR3 region has 15 residues. Germline lookup yields CDR1 MNHNS and CDR2 SASEGT. As DNA, the CDR3 is TGTGCCAGCAGTGAAGAAAGGGCAGGGAATCAGCCCCAGCATTTT. This translates into CASSEERAGNQPQHF.

CDR3 protein: CASKTSLGSYEQYF. The CDR3 region has the DNA TGTGCCAGTAAAACTAGCTTAGGCTCCTACGAGCAGTACTTC. This chain joins TRBV19 and TRBJ2-7, with a possible D match to TRBD2 (6 bases). CDR3 length: 14 residues. Per germline, CDR1 LNHDA and CDR2 SQIVND (reference sequence). Trimming removed 7 bases at V and 0 bases at J, with 13 bases between.

This clone has only one observation. The V and J genes are TRBV21-1 and TRBJ2-1; TRBD2 is the table's D call, not checked against the DNA. TRBV21-1 is a documented pseudogene. This CDR3 has 9 residues. The CDR3, as DNA: TGTGCCAGCAGGGCGGGTCAGTTCTTC. It specifies CASRAGQFF.

In its sample, this clone was seen once. The gene calls are TRBV2 and TRBJ2-5; weak D call: TRBD1 (6 bases). The CDR3 is 13 amino acids. V was pared by 3 bases and J by 5 bases, with 10 bases between. Per germline, CDR1 SNHLY and CDR2 FYNNEI. The CDR3 loop reads CASSEGAAETQYF. CDR3 sequence (DNA): TGTGCCAGCAGTGAGGGGGCGGCGGAGACCCAGTACTTC.

This clone was seen a few times. This chain uses TRBV20-1 with TRBJ1-2; D is unresolved. The CDR3 consists of 11 residues. Trimming stripped 8 bases from V and 7 bases from J, with 14 bases between. Germline CDR1 DFQATT, CDR2 SNEGSKA (reference sequence). Written as DNA, the CDR3 is TGCAGTTCTATACCCTCGGTTGGCTACACCTTC. Its protein product is CSSIPSVGYTF.

This clone is a singleton in its sample. V is TRBV5-1 and J is TRBJ2-1, with D possibly TRBD1 on 6 matching bases. The CDR3 length is 14 residues. Germline assignment: CDR1 SGHRS and CDR2 YFSETQ. Trimming pared 0 bases from V and 6 bases from J, leaving 10 bases between. The CDR3: CASSLDTGTNEQFF. CDR3 coding DNA: TGCGCCAGCAGCTTGGATACAGGGACCAATGAGCAGTTCTTC.

The V call is TRBV27, the J call TRBJ2-7; 8 bases agree with TRBD1. The germline gives CDR1 MNHEY, CDR2 SMNVEV (reference sequence). The CDR3 is 15 residues long. V lost 7 bases to trimming and J lost 4 bases; unmatched junction nucleotides: 12. The CDR3 DNA reads as TGTGCCAGCACCGGGACAGGCATTTCAGGTTACGAGCAGTACTTC. Encoded protein: CASTGTGISGYEQYF.

V is TRBV9 and J is TRBJ2-1; D ambiguous. CDR1 is SGDLS and CDR2 is YYNGEE in the germline V gene. This CDR3 contains 15 residues. Trimming removed 0 bases at V and 0 bases at J, with 7 bases between. The CDR3 loop reads CASSVGGGSYNEQFF. The CDR3 bases are TGTGCCAGCAGCGTAGGTGGCGGCTCCTACAATGAGCAGTTCTTC.

V and J are TRBV19 and TRBJ2-7; TRBD1 agrees at 9 bases. CDR1 and CDR2 (germline): LNHDA, SQIVND (reference sequence). CDR3 length: 15 amino acids. V lost 4 bases and J lost 2; bases outside the gene matches: 6. This CDR3 reads CASSTWTGAAYEQYF. The CDR3 DNA reads TGTGCCAGTAGTACGTGGACAGGGGCTGCCTACGAGCAGTACTTC.

The chain carries TRBV18 and TRBJ2-2, with D hard to call. With 4 bases removed from V and 3 bases from J, the gap between germline ends came to 12 bases. Germline-derived CDR1 and CDR2 are KGHSH and LQKENI. The CDR3 runs 15 residues. CDR3: CASSLIKGDTGELFF. In DNA, the CDR3 is TGTGCCAGCTCACTGATAAAAGGAGACACCGGGGAGCTGTTTTTT.

The chain couples TRBV27 to TRBJ2-7, with TRBD1 matching over 8 bases. V gave up 8 bases and J gave up 3 bases; unmatched junction bases: 9. CDR3 size: 14 residues. CDR1 and CDR2 from the germline V gene are MNHEY and SMNVEV (reference sequence). The CDR3 DNA follows: TGTGCCAGCGGGCCCAGGGGGCGCGGCTACGAGCAGTACTTC. Residues: CASGPRGRGYEQYF.

The chain links TRBV6-1 to TRBJ2-1; tentative D call: TRBD2 (6 bases). Germline lookup yields CDR1 MNHNS and CDR2 SASEGT. The CDR3 has 15 residues. The V end was cut by 5 bases, the J end by 7 bases, with 18 bases between. CDR3 amino acids: CASSNGLAAGNEQFF. The CDR3 DNA sequence: TGTGCCAGCAGTAACGGACTTGCGGCGGGGAATGAGCAGTTCTTC.

Notes on this clone: The junction departs from the called germline gene at one end, perhaps through a read error. The chain joins TRBV6-5 to TRBJ1-1; D gene unclear. The CDR3 contains 14 residues. Germline loops: CDR1 MNHEY, CDR2 SVGAGI. The CDR3 DNA reads as TGTGCCATCAGTGAGTCTTCCCGCCTAGATGAAGCTTTCTTT. Residues: CAISESSRLDEAFF.

This chain connects TRBV5-6 to TRBJ1-1, with D unclear. Trimming removed 0 bases at V and 11 bases at J, with 14 bases between. CDR1 SGHDT and CDR2 YYEEEE come from the germline V gene. The CDR3 has 13 residues. This chain's CDR3 is CASSLAGEVRAFF. DNA of the CDR3: TGTGCCAGCAGCTTGGCCGGCGAGGTAAGGGCTTTCTTT.

Details on this clone: A read error may account for a junction end that differs from germline. The chain joins TRBV7-9 to TRBJ2-1, with D maybe TRBD1 (6 bases). CDR1 and CDR2 (germline): SEHNR, FQNEAQ (reference sequence). CDR3 size: 15 residues. The CDR3, as DNA: TGTTCCAGCAGCTCTGTCGTAGGGGGAAACAATGAGCAGTTCTTC. Encoded protein: CSSSSVVGGNNEQFF.

This chain links TRBV7-6 with TRBJ2-1, with D perhaps TRBD2 (7 bases). CDR3 length equals 15 residues. Trimming left V 2 bases short and J 6 bases short, with 14 bases between. CDR1 and CDR2 (germline): SGHVS, FNYEAQ. CDR3 nucleotide sequence: TGTGCCAGCAGCTTATATGGGGGGGGCCCCAATGAGCAGTTCTTC. Residues: CASSLYGGGPNEQFF.

This clone was picked up a small number of times. The chain combines TRBV10-3 with TRBJ1-1, with D hard to call. Germline V gives CDR1 ENHRY, CDR2 SYGVKD. The CDR3 totals 12 residues. Trimming took off 11 bases at V and 1 base at J, with 11 bases between the two ends. The DNA for the CDR3 is TGTGCCGCGCGCACAGAGAACACTGAAGCTTTCTTT. It translates to CAARTENTEAFF.

This rearrangement joins TRBV7-9 to TRBJ2-7; unclear D gene. Trimming left V 3 bases short and J 9 bases short, with 18 bases between. Germline V gives CDR1 SEHNR, CDR2 FQNEAQ (reference sequence). The CDR3 spans 14 residues. CDR3 coding DNA: TGTGCCAGCAGCTTTGAAGTTACGCCCCACGGGCAGTACTTC. Translation: CASSFEVTPHGQYF.

This clone was seen a few times. The rearrangement links TRBV15 to TRBJ1-6; tentative D call: TRBD1 (5 bases). CDR3 size: 14 residues. CDR1 is LNHNV and CDR2 is YYDKDF in the germline V gene (reference sequence). V lost 0 bases and J lost 7, with 7 bases in between. CDR3 sequence: CATSRDRENSPLHF. The CDR3 DNA sequence: TGTGCCACCAGCAGAGACAGGGAAAATTCACCCCTCCACTTT.

This clone has just one count. The CDR3 DNA sequence: TGTGCCAGCAGCTTAGGACTAGCGGGGGGTCCCCAGGATACGCAGTATTTT. Its translation: CASSLGLAGGPQDTQYF. This chain links TRBV5-4 with TRBJ2-3, with TRBD2 matching over 14 bases. Trimming cost V 2 bases and J 6 bases; bases outside gene matches: 8. The germline CDR1 and CDR2 sequences are SGHNT and YYREEE (reference sequence). The CDR3 runs 17 residues.

This clone was seen more than once but under ten times. V gene TRBV5-6 combines with J gene TRBJ1-1, with TRBD1 as a possible D gene (5 bases). Deletions cut 3 bases from V and 4 bases from J, with 10 bases between. Germline CDR1 and CDR2: SGHDT and YYEEEE. This CDR3 is built from 13 residues. CDR3 protein: CASSSGGITEAFF. CDR3 nucleotide sequence: TGTGCCAGCAGCTCCGGGGGGATCACTGAAGCTTTCTTT.

In DNA form, the CDR3 reads TGTGCCAGCAGTTATGACAGTGGAAATCAGCCCCAGCATTTT. This translates into CASSYDSGNQPQHF. This rearrangement joins TRBV28 to TRBJ1-5; possibly TRBD1 for D (5 bases). The CDR3 is made up of 14 amino acids. Germline V gene lookup returns CDR1 MDHEN and CDR2 SYDVKM. V was shortened by 4 bases and J by 4 bases, with 11 bases between the two germline ends.

The CDR3 sequence is CASGRTGGATDTQYF. The CDR3 bases are TGTGCCAGCGGGCGGACAGGGGGCGCCACAGATACGCAGTATTTT. The chain has TRBV21-1 and TRBJ2-3; the table names TRBD1, a call not compared with the DNA. TRBV21-1 is a known pseudogene. The CDR3 loop spans 15 amino acids.

V usage is TRBV10-3 and J usage is TRBJ2-5, with D possibly matching TRBD1 (5 bases). This CDR3 is 14 amino acids long. Germline CDR1 is ENHRY and CDR2 is SYGVKD. Trimming took 2 bases from V and 3 from J, leaving 10 bases between them. In DNA, the CDR3 is TGTGCCATCAGTGAGGTCGGCAGGGAAGAGACCCAGTACTTC. Protein product: CAISEVGREETQYF.

J is TRBJ2-3 and V is TRBV9, with a possible D match to TRBD2 (6 bases). V was pared by 0 bases and J by 9 bases, with 20 bases between. This CDR3 is built from 16 residues. CDR1 and CDR2 from the germline V gene are SGDLS and YYNGEE. The DNA of the CDR3 is TGTGCCAGCAGCGTAGGTACGGGGGAGCTGACTGGCACGCAGTATTTT. This codes for CASSVGTGELTGTQYF.

The J gene is TRBJ2-2, the V gene TRBV7-9; tentatively, D is TRBD1 (6 bases). CDR1 is SEHNR, CDR2 FQNEAQ, per germline (reference sequence). The CDR3 extends over 18 amino acids. V gave up 1 base and J gave up 3 bases, with 18 bases separating them. The CDR3 loop reads CASSLVRIGQPYTGELFF. CDR3 bases: TGTGCCAGCAGCTTAGTAAGAATTGGACAGCCTTACACCGGGGAGCTGTTTTTT.

This clone appeared once. The chain employs TRBV9 and TRBJ2-7; D perhaps matches TRBD2 (5 bases). Germline V gene lookup returns CDR1 SGDLS and CDR2 YYNGEE. This CDR3 spans 14 amino acids. Trimming pared 4 bases from V and 6 bases from J, leaving 17 bases between. The CDR3 DNA sequence: TGTGCCAGCAGCCAGACTACTAGTTTCGCCGAGCAGTACTTC. Residues: CASSQTTSFAEQYF.